This entry concerns a single T cell receptor beta chain. Its target is not known. The PCR was carried out with 60 Vbeta primers and 13 Jbeta primers. Here immunoSEQ multiplex PCR was the method, and the copy in TCRdb shows in-frame clones only, minus some. The repertoire has roughly 180,000 clones, approximately 84% of them found once; the top ten carry 4.5% to 7.5%. The data belong to a study of cytomegalovirus exposure and HLA in healthy donors. Study summary: For the roughly 400 genotyped donors, roughly 80% fell within the Caucasian-associated ancestry cluster.

The study, taken as a whole, reports: Later on, analysis showed that most CMV-associated TCR beta chains appeared to be HLA-restricted.

Trimming removed 2 bases from V and 6 bases from J, with 11 bases in between. Germline V gene data show CDR1 as SGHDT and CDR2 as YYEEEE. This CDR3 has 13 residues. This receptor was taken from a woman aged 25 to 39 in good health and CMV-seropositive. J is TRBJ1-2 and V is TRBV5-6; D may be TRBD1 (6 bases). The sequenced sample consisted of PBMCs. The CDR3 region has the DNA TGTGCCAGCAGCTTTGGGGCAGGGGATGGCTACACCTTC. Its translation is CASSFGAGDGYTF.